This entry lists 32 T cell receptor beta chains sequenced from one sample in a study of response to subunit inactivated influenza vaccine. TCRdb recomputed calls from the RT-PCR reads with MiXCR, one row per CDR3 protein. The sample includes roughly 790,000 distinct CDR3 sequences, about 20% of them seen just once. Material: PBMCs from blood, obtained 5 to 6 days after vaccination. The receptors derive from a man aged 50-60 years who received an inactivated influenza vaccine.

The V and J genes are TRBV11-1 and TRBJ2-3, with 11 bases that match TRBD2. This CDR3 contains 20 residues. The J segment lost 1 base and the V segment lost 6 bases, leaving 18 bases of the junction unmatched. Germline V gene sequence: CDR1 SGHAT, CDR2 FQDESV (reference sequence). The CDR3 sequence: CASSPKAQGLAVFGTDTQYF. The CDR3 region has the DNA TGTGCCAGCAGTCCAAAGGCCCAGGGACTAGCGGTATTCGGCACAGATACGCAGTATTTT.

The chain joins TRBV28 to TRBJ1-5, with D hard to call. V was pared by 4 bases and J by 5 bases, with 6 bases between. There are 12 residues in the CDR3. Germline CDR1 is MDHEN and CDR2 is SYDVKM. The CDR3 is CASSSTHQPQHF. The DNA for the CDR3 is TGTGCCAGCAGTTCGACACATCAGCCCCAGCATTTT.

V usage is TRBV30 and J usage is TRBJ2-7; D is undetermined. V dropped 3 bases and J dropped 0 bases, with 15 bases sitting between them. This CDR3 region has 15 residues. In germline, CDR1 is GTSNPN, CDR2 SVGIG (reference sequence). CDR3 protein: CAWRDFSVLSYEQYF. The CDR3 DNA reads TGTGCCTGGAGAGATTTTAGTGTCCTCTCCTACGAGCAGTACTTC.

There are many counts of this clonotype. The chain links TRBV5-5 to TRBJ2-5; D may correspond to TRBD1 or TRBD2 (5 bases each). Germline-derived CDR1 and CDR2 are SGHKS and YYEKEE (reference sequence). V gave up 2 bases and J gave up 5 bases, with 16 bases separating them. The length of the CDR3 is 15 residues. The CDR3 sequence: CASSLRREGFETQYF. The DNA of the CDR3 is TGTGCCAGCAGCTTACGACGAGAGGGGTTTGAGACCCAGTACTTC.

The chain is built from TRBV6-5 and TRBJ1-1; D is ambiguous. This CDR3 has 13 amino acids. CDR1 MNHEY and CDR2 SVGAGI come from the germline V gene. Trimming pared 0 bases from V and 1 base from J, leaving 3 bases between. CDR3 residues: CASSYSTNTEAFF. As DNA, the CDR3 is TGTGCCAGCAGTTACTCCACGAACACTGAAGCTTTCTTT.

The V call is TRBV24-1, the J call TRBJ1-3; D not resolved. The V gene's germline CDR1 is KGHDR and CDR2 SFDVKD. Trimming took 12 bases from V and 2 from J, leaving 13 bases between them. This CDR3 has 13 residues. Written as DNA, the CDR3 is TGTGCCCCCTGGAGGGAGGCTGGAAACACCATATATTTT. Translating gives CAPWREAGNTIYF.

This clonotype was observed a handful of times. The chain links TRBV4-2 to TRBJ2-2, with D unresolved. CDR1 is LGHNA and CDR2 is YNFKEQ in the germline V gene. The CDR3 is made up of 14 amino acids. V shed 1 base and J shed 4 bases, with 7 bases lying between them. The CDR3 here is CASSQGDSTGELFF. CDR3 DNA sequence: TGTGCCAGCAGCCAAGGGGATAGCACCGGGGAGCTGTTTTTT.

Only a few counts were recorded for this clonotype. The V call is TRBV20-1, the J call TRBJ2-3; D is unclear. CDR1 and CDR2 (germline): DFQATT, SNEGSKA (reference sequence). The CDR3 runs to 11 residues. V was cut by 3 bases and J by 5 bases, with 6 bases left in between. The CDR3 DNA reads TGCAGTGCTAGTAGGCGAGATACGCAGTATTTT. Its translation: CSASRRDTQYF.

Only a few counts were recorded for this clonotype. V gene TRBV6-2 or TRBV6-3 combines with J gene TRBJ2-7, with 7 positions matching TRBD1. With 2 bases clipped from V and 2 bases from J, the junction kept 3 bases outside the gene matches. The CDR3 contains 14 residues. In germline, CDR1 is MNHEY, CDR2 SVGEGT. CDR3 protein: CASSYPGTAYEQYF. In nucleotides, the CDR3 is TGTGCCAGCAGTTACCCAGGGACAGCCTACGAGCAGTACTTC.

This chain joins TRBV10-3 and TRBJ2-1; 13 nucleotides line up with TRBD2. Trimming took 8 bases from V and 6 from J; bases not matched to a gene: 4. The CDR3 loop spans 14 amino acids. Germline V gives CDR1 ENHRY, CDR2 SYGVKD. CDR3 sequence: CAIGRLAGGNEQFF. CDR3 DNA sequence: TGTGCCATCGGTCGACTAGCGGGAGGCAATGAGCAGTTCTTC.

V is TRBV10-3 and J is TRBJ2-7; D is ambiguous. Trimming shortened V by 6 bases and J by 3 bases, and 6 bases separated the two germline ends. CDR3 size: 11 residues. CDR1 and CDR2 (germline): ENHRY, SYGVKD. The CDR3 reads CAISWGYEQYF. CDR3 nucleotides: TGTGCCATCAGCTGGGGCTACGAGCAGTACTTC.

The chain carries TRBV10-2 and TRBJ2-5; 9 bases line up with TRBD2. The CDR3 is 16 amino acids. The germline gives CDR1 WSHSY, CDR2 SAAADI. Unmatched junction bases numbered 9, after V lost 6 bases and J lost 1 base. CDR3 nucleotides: TGCGCCAGCAGGAAGGTTTCTAGCGGGGCCCAAGAGACCCAGTACTTC. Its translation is CASRKVSSGAQETQYF.

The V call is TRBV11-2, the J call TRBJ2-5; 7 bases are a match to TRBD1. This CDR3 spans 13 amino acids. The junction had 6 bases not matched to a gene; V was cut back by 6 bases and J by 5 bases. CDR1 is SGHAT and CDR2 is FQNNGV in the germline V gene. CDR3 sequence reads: CASRNTGAETQYF. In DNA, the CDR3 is TGTGCCAGCAGGAATACAGGGGCGGAGACCCAGTACTTC.

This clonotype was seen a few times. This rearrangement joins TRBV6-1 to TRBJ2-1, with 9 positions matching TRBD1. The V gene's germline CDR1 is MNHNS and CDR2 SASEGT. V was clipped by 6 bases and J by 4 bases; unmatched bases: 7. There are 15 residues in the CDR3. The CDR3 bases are TGTGCCAGCAGATTTACAGGGGGCTCGTACAATGAGCAGTTCTTC. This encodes CASRFTGGSYNEQFF.

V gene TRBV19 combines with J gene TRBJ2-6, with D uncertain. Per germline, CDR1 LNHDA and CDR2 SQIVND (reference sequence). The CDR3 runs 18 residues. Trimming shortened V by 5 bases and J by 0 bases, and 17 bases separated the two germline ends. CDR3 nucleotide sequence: TGTGCCAGTAGTTTTGGTGTCTCTGGGCTCTCTGGGGCCAACGTCCTGACTTTC. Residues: CASSFGVSGLSGANVLTF.

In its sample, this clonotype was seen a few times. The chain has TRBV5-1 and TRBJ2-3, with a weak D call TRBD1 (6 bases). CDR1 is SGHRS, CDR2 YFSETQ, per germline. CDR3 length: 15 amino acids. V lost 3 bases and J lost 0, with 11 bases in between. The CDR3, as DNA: TGCGCCAGCAGCTCACTAACAGGGAGCACAGATACGCAGTATTTT. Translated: CASSSLTGSTDTQYF.

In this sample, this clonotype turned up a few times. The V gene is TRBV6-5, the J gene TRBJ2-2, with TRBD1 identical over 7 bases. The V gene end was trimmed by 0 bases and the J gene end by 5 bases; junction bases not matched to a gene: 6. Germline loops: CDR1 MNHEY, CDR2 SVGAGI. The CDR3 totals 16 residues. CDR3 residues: CASSYSTGYRTGELFF. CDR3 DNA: TGTGCCAGCAGTTACTCGACAGGGTATCGGACCGGGGAGCTGTTTTTT.

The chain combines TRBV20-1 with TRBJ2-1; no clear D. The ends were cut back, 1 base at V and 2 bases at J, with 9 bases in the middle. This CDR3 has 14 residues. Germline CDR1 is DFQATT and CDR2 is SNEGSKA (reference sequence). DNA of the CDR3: TGCAGTGCTAGAGCTCCGAACGCCTACAATGAGCAGTTCTTC. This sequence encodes CSARAPNAYNEQFF.

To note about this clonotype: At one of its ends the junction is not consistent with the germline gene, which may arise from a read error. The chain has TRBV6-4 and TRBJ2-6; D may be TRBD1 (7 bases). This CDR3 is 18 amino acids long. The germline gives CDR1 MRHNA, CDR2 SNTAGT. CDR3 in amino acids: CACSGGTDLGTGANVLTF. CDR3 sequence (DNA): TGTGCCTGCAGTGGGGGGACAGATTTAGGGACTGGGGCCAACGTCCTGACTTTC.

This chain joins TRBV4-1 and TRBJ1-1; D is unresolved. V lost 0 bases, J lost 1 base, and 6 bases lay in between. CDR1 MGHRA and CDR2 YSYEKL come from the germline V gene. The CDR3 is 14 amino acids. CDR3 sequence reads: CASSQEGWNTEAFF. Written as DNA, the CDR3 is TGCGCCAGCAGCCAAGAAGGGTGGAACACTGAAGCTTTCTTT.

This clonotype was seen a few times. Here the CDR3 DNA reads TGTGCCAGTACCTCCTGGGAGGATAGCGGCCGTGAGCAGTTCTTC. Translation: CASTSWEDSGREQFF. This chain uses TRBV19 with TRBJ2-1, with D possibly being TRBD2 (6 bases). Germline V gene sequence: CDR1 LNHDA, CDR2 SQIVND (reference sequence). The length of the CDR3 is 15 residues. The ends were cut back, 7 bases at V and 9 bases at J, with 22 bases in the middle.

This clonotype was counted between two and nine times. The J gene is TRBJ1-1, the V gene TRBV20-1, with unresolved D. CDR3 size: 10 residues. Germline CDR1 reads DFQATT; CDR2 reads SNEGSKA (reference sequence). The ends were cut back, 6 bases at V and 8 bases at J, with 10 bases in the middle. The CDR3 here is CSAPLLEAFF. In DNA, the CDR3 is TGCAGTGCCCCCCTACTAGAAGCTTTCTTT.

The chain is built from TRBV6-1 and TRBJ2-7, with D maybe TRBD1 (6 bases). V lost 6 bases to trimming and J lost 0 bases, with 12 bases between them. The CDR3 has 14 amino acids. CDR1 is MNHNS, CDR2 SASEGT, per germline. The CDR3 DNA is TGTGCCAGCAGCATACAGGGTCACTCCTACGAGCAGTACTTC. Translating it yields CASSIQGHSYEQYF.

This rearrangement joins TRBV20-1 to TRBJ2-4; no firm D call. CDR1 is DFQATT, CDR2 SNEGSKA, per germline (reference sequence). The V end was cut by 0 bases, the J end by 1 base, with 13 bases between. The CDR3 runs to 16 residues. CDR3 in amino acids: CSAREKPPRAKNIQYF. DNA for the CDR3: TGCAGTGCTAGAGAAAAACCGCCGAGGGCCAAAAACATTCAGTACTTC.

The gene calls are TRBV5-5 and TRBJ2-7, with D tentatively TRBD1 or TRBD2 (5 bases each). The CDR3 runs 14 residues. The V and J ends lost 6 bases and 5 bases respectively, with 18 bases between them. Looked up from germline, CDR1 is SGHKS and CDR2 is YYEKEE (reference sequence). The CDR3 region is CASTKGVRGDEQYF. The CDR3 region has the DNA TGTGCCAGCACCAAAGGAGTAAGGGGAGACGAGCAGTACTTC.

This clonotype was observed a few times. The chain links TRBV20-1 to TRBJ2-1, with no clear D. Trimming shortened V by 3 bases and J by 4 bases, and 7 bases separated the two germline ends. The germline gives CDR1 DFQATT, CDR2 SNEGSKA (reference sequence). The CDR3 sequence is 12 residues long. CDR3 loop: CSARADYNEQFF. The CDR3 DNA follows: TGCAGTGCTAGGGCAGATTACAATGAGCAGTTCTTC.

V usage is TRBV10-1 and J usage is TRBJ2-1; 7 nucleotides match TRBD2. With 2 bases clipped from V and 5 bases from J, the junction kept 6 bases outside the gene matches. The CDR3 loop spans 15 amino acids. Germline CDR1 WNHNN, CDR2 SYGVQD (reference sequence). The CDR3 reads CASSEDLGTNNEQFF. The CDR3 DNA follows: TGCGCCAGCAGTGAGGATCTAGGGACTAACAATGAGCAGTTCTTC.

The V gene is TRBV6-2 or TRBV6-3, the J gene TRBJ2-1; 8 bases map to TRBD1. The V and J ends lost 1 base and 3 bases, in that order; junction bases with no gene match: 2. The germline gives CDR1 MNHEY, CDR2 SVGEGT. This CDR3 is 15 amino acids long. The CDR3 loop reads CASSYLDRVYNEQFF. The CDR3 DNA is TGTGCCAGCAGTTACTTGGACAGGGTCTACAATGAGCAGTTCTTC.

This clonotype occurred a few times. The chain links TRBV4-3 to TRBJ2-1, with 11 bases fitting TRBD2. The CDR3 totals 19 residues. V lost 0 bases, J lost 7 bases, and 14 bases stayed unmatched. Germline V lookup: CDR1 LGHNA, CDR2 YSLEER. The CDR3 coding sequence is TGCGCCAGCAGCCAAGATCCACAAGGACTAGCGGGTCACAGAAATGAGCAGTTCTTC. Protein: CASSQDPQGLAGHRNEQFF.

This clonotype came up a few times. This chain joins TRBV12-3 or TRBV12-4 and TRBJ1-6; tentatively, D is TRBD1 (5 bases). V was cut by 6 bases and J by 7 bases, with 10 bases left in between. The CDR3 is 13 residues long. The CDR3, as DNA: TGTGCCAGCAGAGCGACAGCAAATTCACCCCTCCACTTT. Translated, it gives CASRATANSPLHF.

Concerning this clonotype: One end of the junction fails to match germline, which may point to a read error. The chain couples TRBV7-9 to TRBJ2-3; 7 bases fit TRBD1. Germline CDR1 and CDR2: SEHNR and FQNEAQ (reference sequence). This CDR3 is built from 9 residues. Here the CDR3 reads CASSPGTDF. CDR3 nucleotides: TGTGCCAGCAGCCCCGGGACAGATTTT.

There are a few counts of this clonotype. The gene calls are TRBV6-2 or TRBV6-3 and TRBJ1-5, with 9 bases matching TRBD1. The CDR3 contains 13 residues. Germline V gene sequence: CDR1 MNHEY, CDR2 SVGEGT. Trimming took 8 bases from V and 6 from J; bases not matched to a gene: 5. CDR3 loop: CASGDRGGQPQHF. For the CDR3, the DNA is TGTGCCAGCGGAGACAGGGGGGGTCAGCCCCAGCATTTT.